This is a list of T cell receptor beta chains from one sample in a study of control samples from healthy donors and cancer patients. Generated by immunoSEQ multiplex PCR, the TCRdb table keeps only in-frame clones and is missing some. The sample carries tens of thousands of clones, 94% recorded once. What was sequenced was blood. Receptors were obtained from a young woman in good health. CDR3s include the opening cysteine and the closing phenylalanine or tryptophan. The order of the fields is clone size, D gene, V gene, J gene, CDR3 DNA, CDR3 protein. D genes are given only for firm matches. Only part of the rows carry a size: once, few, many, or a class if the clone is expanded.

.	.	TRBV5-1	TRBJ2-3	TGCGCCAGCAGCTTGGAAAGGGTGGTAGGGACAGATACGCAGTATTTT	CASSLERVVGTDTQYF
.	.	TRBV7-8	TRBJ2-7	TGTGCCAGCAGCTTAGCGGGAGGCGACGAGCAGTACTTC	CASSLAGGDEQYF
.	.	TRBV28	TRBJ1-6	TGTGCCAGCAGTCCTCCCGGGACCCCGGGCGGTAATTCACCCCTCCACTTT	CASSPPGTPGGNSPLHF
medium-sized	.	TRBV6-5	TRBJ2-2	TGTGCCAGCAGTTACGGGGACGTAGGCGGGGAGCTGTTTTTT	CASSYGDVGGELFF
.	TRBD1	TRBV27	TRBJ2-4	TGTGCCAGCAGTCTCCGGGACAGGGGTGGTTTGTACTTC	CASSLRDRGGLYF
.	TRBD2	TRBV15	TRBJ2-5	TGTGCCACCAGCAAGGGAGACGGGACTAGCGATCAAGAGACCCAGTACTTC	CATSKGDGTSDQETQYF
.	.	TRBV27	TRBJ2-3	TGTGCCAGCAGATCACAGGGAGATACGCAGTATTTT	CASRSQGDTQYF
.	TRBD1	TRBV28	TRBJ1-3	TGTGCCAGCAGGAGCCGCGGGACAGGGTTTGGAAACACCATATATTTT	CASRSRGTGFGNTIYF
.	.	TRBV6-1	TRBJ2-7	TGTGCCAGCAGTGATAGGAGGGGAGGTGAATCCTACGAGCAGTACTTC	CASSDRRGGESYEQYF
.	.	TRBV14	TRBJ2-7	TGTGCCACCGCCGCATGGGTAGGGAACGAGCAGTACTTC	CATAAWVGNEQYF
.	.	TRBV6-2/TRBV6-3	TRBJ2-6	TGTGCCAGCAGTTACGGAGGTTGGGTCTCCTCCTCTGGGGCCAACGTCCTGACTTTC	CASSYGGWVSSSGANVLTF
.	.	TRBV11-2	TRBJ1-1	TGTGCCAGCAGCTTAGATGGTGGGATGAACACTGAAGCTTTCTTT	CASSLDGGMNTEAFF
.	TRBD1	TRBV6-5	TRBJ1-4	TGTGCCAGCAGTTACTCGGGGACAGGGAACGAAAAACTGTTTTTT	CASSYSGTGNEKLFF
once	.	TRBV28	TRBJ1-4	TGTGCCAGCACCGCAGGCGGGGGTTCAAAACTGTTTTTT	CASTAGGGSKLFF
.	TRBD2	TRBV5-1	TRBJ2-3	TGCGCCAGCAGCTCCGGACTAGCCCTTAGCACAGATACGCAGTATTTT	CASSSGLALSTDTQYF
.	.	TRBV5-4	TRBJ2-1	TGTGCCAGCAGCTTCCCCCGGGACACGTTCAACAATGAGCAGTTCTTC	CASSFPRDTFNNEQFF
.	.	TRBV4-2	TRBJ1-5	TGTGCCAGCAGCGAAACGGAATCGAGCTCAACTTATCAGCCCCAGCATTTT	CASSETESSSTYQPQHF
.	.	TRBV28	TRBJ2-5	TGTGCCAGCAGTTTAGTTAGGGCTGGCGGGACCCAGTACTTC	CASSLVRAGGTQYF
.	TRBD2	TRBV7-6	TRBJ2-3	TGTGCCAGCAGCTTACCGGGACTAGAAATGGATACGCAGTATTTT	CASSLPGLEMDTQYF
.	.	TRBV6-2/TRBV6-3	TRBJ1-5	TGTGCCAGCAGTTACTCGAGAGGGGCCGGGGGCAATCAGCCCCAGCATTTT	CASSYSRGAGGNQPQHF
once	.	TRBV6-2/TRBV6-3	TRBJ1-1	TGTGCCAGCAGTTACTGGGTTGAAGCTTTCTTT	CASSYWVEAFF
.	.	TRBV28	TRBJ2-2	TGTGCCAGCAGTCGCACCGGGGAGCTGTTTTTT	CASSRTGELFF
.	.	TRBV5-4	TRBJ1-1	TGTGCCAGCAGCGTTGAGAGACGTCAGGGAGCTTTCTTT	CASSVERRQGAFF
.	.	TRBV20-1	TRBJ1-1	TGCAGTGCTAGTGTGCCAGGCCGCAACACTGAAGCTTTCTTT	CSASVPGRNTEAFF
.	TRBD1	TRBV29-1	TRBJ1-6	TGCAGCGTTGCCTTTTCAACAGGGGACGATTCACCCCTCCACTTT	CSVAFSTGDDSPLHF
.	.	TRBV5-5	TRBJ2-7	TGTGCCAGCAGCTTGGGCGTAACTGTAAGCGGGTTCGAGCAGTACTTC	CASSLGVTVSGFEQYF
once	.	TRBV9	TRBJ2-1	TGTGCCAGCAGCGCCCGCGGCCGGGATGAGCAGTTCTTC	CASSARGRDEQFF
once	TRBD1	TRBV27	TRBJ1-4	TGTGCCAGCAGTTTATCGGGACAGGGGGGGGCTAATGAAAAACTGTTTTTT	CASSLSGQGGANEKLFF
once	.	TRBV27	TRBJ2-2	TGTGCCAGCAGTTGGGCAGGCAACACCGGGGAGCTGTTTTTT	CASSWAGNTGELFF